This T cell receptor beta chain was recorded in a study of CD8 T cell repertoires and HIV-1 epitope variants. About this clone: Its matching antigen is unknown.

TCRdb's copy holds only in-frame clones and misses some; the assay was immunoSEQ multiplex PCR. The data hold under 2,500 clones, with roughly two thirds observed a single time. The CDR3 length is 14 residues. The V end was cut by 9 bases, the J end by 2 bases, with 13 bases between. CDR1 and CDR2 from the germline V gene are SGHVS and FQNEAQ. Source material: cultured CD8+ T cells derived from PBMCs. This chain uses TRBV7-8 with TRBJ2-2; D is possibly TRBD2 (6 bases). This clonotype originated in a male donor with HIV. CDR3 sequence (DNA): TGTGCCAGTCGTAGGGACTCCAACACCGGGGAGCTGTTTTTT. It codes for CASRRDSNTGELFF.